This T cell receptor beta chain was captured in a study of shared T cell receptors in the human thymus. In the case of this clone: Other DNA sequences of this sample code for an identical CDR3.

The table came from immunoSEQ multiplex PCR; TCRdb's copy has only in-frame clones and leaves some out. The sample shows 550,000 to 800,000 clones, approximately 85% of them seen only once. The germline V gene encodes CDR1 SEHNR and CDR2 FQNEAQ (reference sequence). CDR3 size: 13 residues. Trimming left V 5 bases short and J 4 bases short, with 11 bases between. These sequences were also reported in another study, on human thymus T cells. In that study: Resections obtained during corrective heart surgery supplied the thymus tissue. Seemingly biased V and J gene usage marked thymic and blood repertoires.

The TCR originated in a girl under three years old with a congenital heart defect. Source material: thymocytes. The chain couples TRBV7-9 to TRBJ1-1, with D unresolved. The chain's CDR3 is CASSPGRSTEAFF. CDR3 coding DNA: TGTGCCAGCAGCCCCGGGAGGAGCACTGAAGCTTTCTTT.